This TCR beta chain was recorded in a study of T cells in Graves' hyperthyroidism and ophthalmopathy. Study-level points and caveats: Onset of ophthalmopathy came a median around 6.2 months after the model predicted it. Most expanded thyroid clonotypes above 0.001 recurred in blood.

This clonotype came up a few times. Its cognate antigen is unknown. TCR beta CDR3 sequences were amplified from RNA transcripts. First-round RT-PCR with HTBI primers amplified the TCR CDR3 region. TCRdb analysed the multiplex PCR reads with MiXCR anew, one entry per CDR3 protein. Here the sample spans a few hundred thousand distinct CDR3 sequences, about 15% being singletons. A Clinical Activity Score of at least 3, a NOSPECS grade of at least 4 and a duration under 3 months were recorded in the ophthalmopathy patients. Using around 10 ml of fresh peripheral blood, PBMCs were prepared. Per germline, CDR1 MDHEN and CDR2 SYDVKM. Trimming took off 7 bases at V and 5 bases at J, with 14 bases between the two ends. The CDR3 spans 13 residues.

The gene calls are TRBV28 and TRBJ1-2; D gene ambiguous. The clonotype comes from a woman in her 30s with Graves' ophthalmopathy. Specimen: blood. CDR3 nucleotides: TGTGCCAGCACCCCAAGGGCGGGTTATGGCTACACCTTC. It yields the protein CASTPRAGYGYTF.